This TCR beta chain comes out of a study of cytomegalovirus exposure and HLA in healthy donors. Trimming took off 5 bases at V and 5 bases at J, with 9 bases between the two ends. The germline gives CDR1 PRHDT, CDR2 FYEKMQ (reference sequence). This CDR3 comprises 12 residues. Both 60 Vbeta primers and 13 Jbeta primers went into the PCR. Generated by immunoSEQ multiplex PCR, the TCRdb table keeps only in-frame clones and is missing some. This table has under 150,000 clones, over 60% appearing once. The clonotype originates from a man aged 18 to 30 in good health and CMV-seronegative. The sample consisted of PBMCs. The rearrangement links TRBV13 to TRBJ1-1; D is unclear. The CDR3 loop is CASSPSGTEAFF. The CDR3, as DNA: TGTGCCAGCAGCCCTAGCGGGACTGAAGCTTTCTTT.